This entry features one TCR beta chain sequence. This entry comes from a study of blood T cells in healthy people across ages. A sample-barcoded 5' primer and a J-beta primer mix were used in a second PCR of roughly 6 to 11 cycles. TCRdb independently ran MiXCR on the 5' RACE reads; one entry per CDR3 protein. The sample includes around 990,000 distinct CDR3 sequences, 35% to 45% of them seen just once. Trimming took off 1 base at V and 4 bases at J, with 13 bases between the two ends. Germline CDR1 is SEHNR and CDR2 is FQNEAQ (reference sequence). The CDR3 length is 15 residues. This sequence was found in a man between 18 and 35 years old in good health. Sequencing was carried out using blood. V usage is TRBV7-9 and J usage is TRBJ1-1; no reliable D call. CDR3 bases: TGTGCCAGCAGCTTAGTCTCCGGCCTGGCCACTGAAGCTTTCTTT. It is translated as CASSLVSGLATEAFF. The entire variable domain, with the rest obtained from reference TRBV7-9 and TRBJ1-1, is as follows: DTGVSQNPRHKITKRGQNVTFRCDPISEHNRLYWYRQTLGQGPEFLTYFQNEAQLEKSRLLSDRFSAERPKGSFSTLEIQRTEQGDSAMYLCASSLVSGLATEAFFGQGTRLTVV.